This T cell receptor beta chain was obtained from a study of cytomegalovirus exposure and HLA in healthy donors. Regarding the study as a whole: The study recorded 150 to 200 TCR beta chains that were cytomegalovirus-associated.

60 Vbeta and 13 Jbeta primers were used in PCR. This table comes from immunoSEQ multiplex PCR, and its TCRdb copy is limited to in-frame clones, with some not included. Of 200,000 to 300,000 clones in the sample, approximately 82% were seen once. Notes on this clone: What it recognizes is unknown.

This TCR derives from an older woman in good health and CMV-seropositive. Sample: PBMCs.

The CDR3 sequence is CSVGSTGINYEQYF. The DNA of the CDR3 is TGCAGCGTTGGGTCGACAGGGATCAACTACGAGCAGTACTTC. The rearrangement uses TRBV29-1 and TRBJ2-5; 7 nucleotides agree with TRBD1. TRBJ2-7 explains the end of the DNA better; the J call may be wrong. CDR3 length: 14 residues. The germline V gene has CDR1 SQVTM and CDR2 ANQGSEA.